These 14 T cell receptor beta chains originate from one sample sequenced in a study of cytomegalovirus exposure and HLA in healthy donors. Use of 60 Vbeta and 13 Jbeta primers characterized the PCR. TCRdb's copy holds only in-frame clones and misses some; the assay was immunoSEQ multiplex PCR. The data show fewer than 120,000 clones, about three quarters seen once. Sequencing was carried out using PBMCs. These receptors were collected from a woman aged 55-70 years in good health and CMV-seropositive.

In its sample, this clone was seen a few times. The genes are TRBV27 and TRBJ2-7; TRBD2 matches at 8 bases. The CDR3 is made up of 15 amino acids. The V gene's germline CDR1 is MNHEY and CDR2 SMNVEV (reference sequence). V dropped 5 bases and J dropped 2; count of bases not matched to a gene: 8. The CDR3 loop is CASSPVAGPTYEQYF. CDR3 nucleotide sequence: TGTGCCAGCAGTCCCGTAGCGGGGCCTACCTACGAGCAGTACTTC.

This chain uses TRBV14 with TRBJ2-5; 9 bases match TRBD2. The tail of the sequence fits TRBJ2-7 better, so the J call may be wrong. The CDR3 contains 17 residues. Germline lookup yields CDR1 SGHDN and CDR2 FVKESK. The CDR3 coding sequence is TGTGCCAGCAGCCAAGGGCTGGGCGGGAGGGCTTCCTACGAGCAGTACTTC. Protein product: CASSQGLGGRASYEQYF.

The CDR3 nucleotides are TGTGCCAGCAGTTCAGGGACTAGCGGGAGACCTCTTAGCACAGATACGCAGTATTTT. This encodes CASSSGTSGRPLSTDTQYF. V usage is TRBV27 and J usage is TRBJ2-3, with TRBD2 identical over 14 bases. The junction had 9 bases not matched to a gene; V was cut back by 4 bases and J by 0 bases. This CDR3 comprises 19 residues. Germline loops: CDR1 MNHEY, CDR2 SMNVEV (reference sequence).

This chain connects TRBV27 to TRBJ2-2; a weak D match, TRBD1 (5 bases). V lost 0 bases and J lost 3, with 11 bases in between. Germline CDR1 is MNHEY and CDR2 is SMNVEV (reference sequence). The CDR3 is 16 residues long. CDR3: CASSLSAGQDTGELFF. The CDR3 bases are TGTGCCAGCAGTTTATCGGCAGGGCAGGACACCGGGGAGCTGTTTTTT.

This clone was counted a few times. The chain has TRBV29-1 and TRBJ2-5; maybe TRBD1 (5 bases). CDR1 and CDR2 from the germline V gene are SQVTM and ANQGSEA. Between the trimmed V and J ends, which lost 3 bases and 11 bases, there was a span of 13 bases. The CDR3 covers 11 residues. The CDR3 region is CSVDIQGLQYF. DNA of the CDR3: TGCAGCGTTGATATTCAGGGCCTACAGTACTTC.

The rearrangement joins TRBV5-4 to TRBJ2-2; D uncertain. Germline CDR1 is SGHNT and CDR2 is YYREEE (reference sequence). CDR3 length: 13 residues. The V end lost 0 bases, the J end lost 5 bases, and 5 bases lay between the germline ends. The CDR3 coding sequence is TGTGCCAGCAGCTTGGGAGGAACCGGGGAGCTGTTTTTT. Its translation is CASSLGGTGELFF.

This clone was counted a single time. The V call is TRBV7-9, the J call TRBJ2-7; TRBD2 matches 7 bases. The germline CDR1 and CDR2 sequences are SEHNR and FQNEAQ (reference sequence). CDR3 length: 14 amino acids. The trim removed 2 bases at V and 5 bases at J, leaving 6 bases unmatched. The DNA for the CDR3 is TGTGCCAGCAGCTTAAGTTTCGCGGGGGACGAGCAGTACTTC. This gives the protein CASSLSFAGDEQYF.

The rearrangement uses TRBV11-3 and TRBJ2-7; TRBD1 agrees at 11 bases. The CDR3 contains 14 residues. Germline loops: CDR1 SGHNT, CDR2 YENEEA. Losses at the gene ends were 8 bases for V and 3 bases for J; bases not matched to a gene: 6. The CDR3 loop reads CASAPGQGVYEQYF. CDR3 DNA sequence: TGTGCCAGCGCACCGGGACAGGGGGTCTACGAGCAGTACTTC.

Of note for this clone: A junction boundary mismatches the germline segment, possibly from a read error. The gene calls are TRBV7-7 and TRBJ2-3; TRBD2 is a possible D gene (6 bases). The CDR3 has 14 amino acids. From germline, CDR1 is SSHAT and CDR2 FNYEAQ (reference sequence). The CDR3 coding sequence is TGTGCTAGCAGCCGGGGACTTTCCACAGATACGCAGTATTTT. Translating it yields CASSRGLSTDTQYF.

The chain links TRBV5-1 to TRBJ2-7; D is possibly TRBD2 (6 bases). The V gene's germline CDR1 is SGHRS and CDR2 YFSETQ. Trimming cost V 4 bases and J 6 bases, with 17 bases left between them. This CDR3 spans 14 amino acids. The CDR3 is CASSPMGGGREQYF. In DNA, the CDR3 is TGCGCCAGCAGCCCCATGGGGGGAGGACGCGAGCAGTACTTC.

The chain joins TRBV27 to TRBJ2-6; D gene ambiguous. This CDR3 region has 15 residues. V dropped 5 bases and J dropped 1 base, with 9 bases sitting between them. CDR1 is MNHEY, CDR2 SMNVEV, per germline (reference sequence). The CDR3 sequence is CASSRSGSGANVLTF. The DNA of the CDR3 is TGTGCCAGCAGTAGGAGTGGATCTGGGGCCAACGTCCTGACTTTC. Filled out from reference TRBV27 and TRBJ2-6, the complete variable domain reads EAQVTQNPRYLITVTGKKLTVTCSQNMNHEYMSWYRQDPGLGLRQIYYSMNVEVTDKGDVPEGYKVSRKEKRNFPLILESPSPNQTSLYFCASSRSGSGANVLTFGAGSRLTVL.

The rearrangement uses TRBV6-4 and TRBJ1-6, with 7 bases identical to TRBD1. The CDR3 is made up of 14 amino acids. The V and J ends lost 5 bases and 5 bases, in that order; junction bases with no gene match: 3. Germline V gene sequence: CDR1 MRHNA, CDR2 SNTAGT. The CDR3 coding sequence is TGTGCCAGCAGTATCGGGACAGATAATTCACCCCTCCACTTT. The encoded protein is CASSIGTDNSPLHF.

The V call is TRBV6-6, the J call TRBJ2-5; 8 bases match TRBD1. The J call is in doubt because the DNA end fits TRBJ2-7 better. The germline V gene has CDR1 MNHNY and CDR2 SVGAGI (reference sequence). CDR3 length: 14 residues. The CDR3 region is CASTVGTGRYEQYF. Here the CDR3 DNA reads TGTGCCAGCACTGTCGGGACAGGACGTTACGAGCAGTACTTC.

The rearrangement joins TRBV5-4 to TRBJ1-1; 12 bases align to TRBD1. CDR3 size: 16 residues. The germline V gene has CDR1 SGHNT and CDR2 YYREEE (reference sequence). Trimming cost V 4 bases and J 4 bases; bases outside gene matches: 8. This chain's CDR3 is CASSPGTGGEGTEAFF. The DNA of the CDR3 is TGTGCCAGCAGCCCCGGGACAGGGGGCGAGGGCACTGAAGCTTTCTTT.